These 11 T cell receptor beta chains originate from one sample sequenced in a study of CD8 T cells in Susac syndrome. It was with random hexamers that roughly 0.5 to 1 ug RNA was reverse transcribed. Each CDR3 protein is one row after TCRdb ran MiXCR on the immunoSEQ multiplex PCR reads. The sample includes 120,000 or so distinct CDR3 sequences, 94% of them seen just once. The sequenced sample consisted of CD4+ T cells from PBMCs. The receptors stem from a human donor with multiple sclerosis.

The V and J genes are TRBV4-3 and TRBJ2-1; TRBD2 might be the D (5 bases). The ends were cut back, 1 base at V and 11 bases at J, with 15 bases in the middle. The V gene's germline CDR1 is LGHNA and CDR2 YSLEER. CDR3 length equals 14 residues. The CDR3 spells CASSQGLGSGQQFF. CDR3 in DNA: TGCGCCAGCAGCCAAGGGCTAGGGAGCGGACAGCAGTTCTTC.

The rearrangement uses TRBV29-1 and TRBJ2-7; the D is unclear. The CDR3 is 13 amino acids. Trimming pared 5 bases from V and 0 bases from J, leaving 11 bases between. CDR1 is SQVTM and CDR2 is ANQGSEA in the germline V gene. The CDR3 nucleotides read TGCAGCGTTCGTGGGATTTCCTCCTACGAGCAGTACTTC. Residues: CSVRGISSYEQYF.

The gene calls are TRBV2 and TRBJ2-5; TRBD2 matches at 7 bases. Germline V gives CDR1 SNHLY, CDR2 FYNNEI. This CDR3 has 13 residues. J lost 5 bases, V lost 7 bases, and 7 bases had no gene match. In DNA, the CDR3 is TGTGCCAGCAAGGGCGGAGCGGGGGAGACCCAGTACTTC. Translation gives CASKGGAGETQYF. Full variable domain (rest looked up from reference TRBV2 and TRBJ2-5): EPEVTQTPSHQVTQMGQEVILRCVPISNHLYFYWYRQILGQKVEFLVSFYNNEISEKSEIFDDQFSVERPDGSNFTLKIRSTKLEDSAMYFCASKGGAGETQYFGPGTRLLVL.

V is TRBV3-1 and J is TRBJ2-5; 7 bases match TRBD1. The CDR3 totals 13 residues. Trimming took 2 bases from V and 5 from J; bases not matched to a gene: 2. CDR1 is LGHDT and CDR2 is YNNKEL in the germline V gene (reference sequence). CDR3 in DNA: TGTGCCAGCAGCCAACGACAGGGTGAGACCCAGTACTTC. It specifies CASSQRQGETQYF.

The V call is TRBV10-3, the J call TRBJ2-5; 10 nucleotides match TRBD1. The CDR3 totals 14 residues. V trimming: 4 bases; J trimming: 1 base; junction bases outside the gene matches: 0. In germline, CDR1 is ENHRY, CDR2 SYGVKD. The CDR3 sequence: CAISGTGGQETQYF. The CDR3 coding sequence is TGTGCCATCAGTGGGACAGGGGGCCAAGAGACCCAGTACTTC.

The V call is TRBV5-4, the J call TRBJ1-2; D is undetermined. The CDR3 runs to 12 residues. Between the trimmed V and J ends, which lost 1 base and 6 bases, there was a span of 7 bases. Germline V gives CDR1 SGHNT, CDR2 YYREEE (reference sequence). In DNA, the CDR3 is TGTGCCAGCAGCTTGCGGTGGGATGGCTACACCTTC. Amino acid sequence: CASSLRWDGYTF.

The chain couples TRBV7-2 to TRBJ2-7; D gene unclear. Looked up from germline, CDR1 is SGHTA and CDR2 is FQGNSA. V was pared by 5 bases and J by 7 bases, with 21 bases between. The CDR3 extends over 15 amino acids. CDR3 in DNA: TGTGCCAGCAGCCTTTCTCAGGCGCGTTCTCAAGAGCAGTACTTC. It specifies CASSLSQARSQEQYF.

The chain joins TRBV20-1 to TRBJ1-2; maybe TRBD1 (5 bases). The V gene's germline CDR1 is DFQATT and CDR2 SNEGSKA (reference sequence). The CDR3 contains 14 residues. The V end was cut by 0 bases, the J end by 8 bases, with 16 bases between. CDR3: CSAREWPSEGGYTF. In DNA, the CDR3 is TGCAGTGCTAGAGAATGGCCGTCAGAGGGGGGCTACACCTTC.

The chain carries TRBV13 and TRBJ1-1; a possible D gene is TRBD1 (5 bases). CDR1 PRHDT and CDR2 FYEKMQ come from the germline V gene (reference sequence). The CDR3 has 14 amino acids. Trimming cost V 8 bases and J 3 bases, with 16 bases left between them. As DNA, the CDR3 is TGTGCCAGCCGGGGGGAGGCGAGTTACACTGAAGCTTTCTTT. It yields the protein CASRGEASYTEAFF.

J is TRBJ1-4 and V is TRBV18; D is unresolved. The V end was cut by 1 base, the J end by 3 bases, with 6 bases between. Germline CDR1 reads KGHSH; CDR2 reads LQKENI. The CDR3 runs 14 residues. CDR3 residues: CASSPRAANEKLFF. CDR3 coding DNA: TGTGCCAGCTCACCACGGGCAGCTAATGAAAAACTGTTTTTT. Using reference TRBV18 and TRBJ1-4 for the parts outside the CDR3, the full variable domain is NAGVMQNPRHLVRRRGQEARLRCSPMKGHSHVYWYRQLPEEGLKFMVYLQKENIIDESGMPKERFSAEFPKEGPSILRIQQVVRGDSAAYFCASSPRAANEKLFFGSGTQLSVL.

Worth noting for this clonotype: At one of its ends the junction is not consistent with the germline gene, which may arise from a read error. This rearrangement joins TRBV5-1 to TRBJ1-2; no clear D gene. This CDR3 is 12 amino acids long. CDR1 and CDR2 (germline): SGHRS, YFSETQ. CDR3 in amino acids: CASGLDYNGYTF. The CDR3 coding sequence is TGCGCCAGCGGCTTGGACTATAATGGCTACACCTTC.